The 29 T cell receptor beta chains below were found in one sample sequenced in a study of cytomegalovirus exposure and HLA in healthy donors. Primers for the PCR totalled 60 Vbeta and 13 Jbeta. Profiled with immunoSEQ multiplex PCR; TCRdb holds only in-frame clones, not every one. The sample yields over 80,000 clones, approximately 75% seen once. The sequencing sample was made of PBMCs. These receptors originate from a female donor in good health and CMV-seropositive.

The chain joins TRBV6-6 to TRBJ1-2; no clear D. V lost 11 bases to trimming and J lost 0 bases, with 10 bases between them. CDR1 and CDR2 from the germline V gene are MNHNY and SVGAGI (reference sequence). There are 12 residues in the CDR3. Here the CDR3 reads CAVLEANYGYTF. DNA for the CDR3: TGTGCCGTTCTAGAGGCTAACTATGGCTACACCTTC.

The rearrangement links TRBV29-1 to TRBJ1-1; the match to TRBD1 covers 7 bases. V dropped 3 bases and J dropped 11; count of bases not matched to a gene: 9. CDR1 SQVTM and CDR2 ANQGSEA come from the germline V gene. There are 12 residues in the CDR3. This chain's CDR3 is CSVDLTGAAAFF. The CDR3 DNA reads TGCAGCGTTGATTTAACAGGGGCAGCGGCTTTCTTT. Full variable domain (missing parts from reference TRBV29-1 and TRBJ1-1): SAVISQKPSRDICQRGTSLTIQCQVDSQVTMMFWYRQQPGQSLTLIATANQGSEATYESGFVIDKFPISRPNLTFSTLTVSNMSPEDSSIYLCSVDLTGAAAFFGQGTRLTVV.

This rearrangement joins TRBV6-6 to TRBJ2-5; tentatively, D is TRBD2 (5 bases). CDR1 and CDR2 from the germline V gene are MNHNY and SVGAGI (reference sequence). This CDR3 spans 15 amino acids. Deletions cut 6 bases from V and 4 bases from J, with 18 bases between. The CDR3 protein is CASSKKLGGGETQYF. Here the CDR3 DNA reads TGTGCCAGCAGCAAGAAGCTGGGCGGAGGAGAGACCCAGTACTTC.

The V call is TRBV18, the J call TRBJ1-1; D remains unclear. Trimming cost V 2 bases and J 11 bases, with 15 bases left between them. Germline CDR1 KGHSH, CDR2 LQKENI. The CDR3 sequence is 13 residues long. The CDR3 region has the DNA TGTGCCAGCTCACCAAAGGAGGCAGCCCGGGCTTTCTTT. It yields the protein CASSPKEAARAFF.

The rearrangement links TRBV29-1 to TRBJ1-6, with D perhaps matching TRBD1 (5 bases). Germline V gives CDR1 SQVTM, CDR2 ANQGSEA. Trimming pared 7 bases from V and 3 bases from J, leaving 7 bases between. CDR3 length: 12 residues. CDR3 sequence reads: CSGGDYNSPLHF. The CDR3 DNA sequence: TGCAGCGGGGGGGACTATAATTCACCCCTCCACTTT.

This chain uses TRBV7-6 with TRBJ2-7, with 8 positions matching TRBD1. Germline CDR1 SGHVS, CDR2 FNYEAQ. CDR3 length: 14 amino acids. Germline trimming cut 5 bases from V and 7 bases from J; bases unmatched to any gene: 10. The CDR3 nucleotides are TGTGCCAGCAGCCGAATGGACAGGGTGGGGGAGCAGTACTTC. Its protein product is CASSRMDRVGEQYF.

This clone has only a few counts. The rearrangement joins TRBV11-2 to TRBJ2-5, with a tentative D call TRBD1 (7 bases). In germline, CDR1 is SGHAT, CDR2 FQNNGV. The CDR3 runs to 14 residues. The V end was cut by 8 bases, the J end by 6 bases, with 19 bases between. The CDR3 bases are TGTGCCAGCTCGGGACTCGTTAGGGGGCAGACCCAGTACTTC. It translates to CASSGLVRGQTQYF.

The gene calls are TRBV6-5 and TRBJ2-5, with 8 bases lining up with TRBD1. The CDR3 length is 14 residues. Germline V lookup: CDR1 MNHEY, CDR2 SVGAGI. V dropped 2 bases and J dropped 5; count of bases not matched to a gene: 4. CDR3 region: CASSYRDRRETQYF. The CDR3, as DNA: TGTGCCAGCAGTTACAGGGACAGGAGGGAGACCCAGTACTTC.

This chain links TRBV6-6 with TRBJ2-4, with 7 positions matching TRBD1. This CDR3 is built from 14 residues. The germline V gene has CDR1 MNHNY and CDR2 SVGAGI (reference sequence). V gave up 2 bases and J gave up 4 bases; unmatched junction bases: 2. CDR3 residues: CASSYEDRKNIQYF. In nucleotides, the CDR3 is TGTGCCAGCAGTTACGAGGACAGGAAAAACATTCAGTACTTC.

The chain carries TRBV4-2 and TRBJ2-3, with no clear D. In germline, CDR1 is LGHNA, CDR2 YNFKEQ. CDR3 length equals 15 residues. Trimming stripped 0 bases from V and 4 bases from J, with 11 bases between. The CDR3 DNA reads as TGTGCCAGCAGCCAAGAACGGGTTTTCGCAGATACGCAGTATTTT. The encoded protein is CASSQERVFADTQYF.

The CDR3 DNA is TGTGCCAGCAGTTTATCTTGGGCGCGGGGGGGCCGAAACATTCAGTACTTC. Its translation: CASSLSWARGGRNIQYF. The V gene is TRBV28, the J gene TRBJ2-4; the match to TRBD2 covers 9 bases. This CDR3 has 17 amino acids. J gave up 6 bases and V 1 base, and 10 bases lay outside the gene matches. From germline, CDR1 is MDHEN and CDR2 SYDVKM.

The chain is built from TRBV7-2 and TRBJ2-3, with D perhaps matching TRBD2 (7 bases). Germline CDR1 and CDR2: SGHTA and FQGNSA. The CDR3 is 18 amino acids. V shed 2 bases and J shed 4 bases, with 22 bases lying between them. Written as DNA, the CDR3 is TGTGCCAGCAGCTTACGAGGGGGGGGACTGACGATTGCAGATACGCAGTATTTT. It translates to CASSLRGGGLTIADTQYF.

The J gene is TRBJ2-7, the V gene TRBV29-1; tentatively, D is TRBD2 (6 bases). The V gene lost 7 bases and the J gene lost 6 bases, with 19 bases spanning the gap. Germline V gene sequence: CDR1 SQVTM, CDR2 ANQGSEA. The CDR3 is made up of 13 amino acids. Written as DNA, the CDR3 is TGCAGCGCTACCAATCGGGACTTTGGCGAGCAGTACTTC. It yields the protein CSATNRDFGEQYF.

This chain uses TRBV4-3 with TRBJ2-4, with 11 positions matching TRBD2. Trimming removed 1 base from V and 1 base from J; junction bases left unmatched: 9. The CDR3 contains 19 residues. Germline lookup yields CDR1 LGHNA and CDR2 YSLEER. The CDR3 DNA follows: TGCGCCAGCAGCCAAGTCCCTAGCGGGAGGATTGTTGCCAAAAACATTCAGTACTTC. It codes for CASSQVPSGRIVAKNIQYF.

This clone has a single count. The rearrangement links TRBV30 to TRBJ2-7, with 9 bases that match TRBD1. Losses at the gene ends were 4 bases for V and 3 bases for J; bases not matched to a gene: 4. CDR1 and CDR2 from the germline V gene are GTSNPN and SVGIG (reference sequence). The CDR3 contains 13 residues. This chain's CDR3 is CAWTGTGYYEQYF. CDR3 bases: TGTGCCTGGACCGGGACAGGGTACTACGAGCAGTACTTC.

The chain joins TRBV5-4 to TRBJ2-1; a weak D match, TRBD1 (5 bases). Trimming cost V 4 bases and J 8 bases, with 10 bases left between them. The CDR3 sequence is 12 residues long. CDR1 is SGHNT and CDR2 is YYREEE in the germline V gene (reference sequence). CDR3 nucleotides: TGTGCCAGCAGCGTCGGACACGATGAGCAGTTCTTC. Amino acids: CASSVGHDEQFF.

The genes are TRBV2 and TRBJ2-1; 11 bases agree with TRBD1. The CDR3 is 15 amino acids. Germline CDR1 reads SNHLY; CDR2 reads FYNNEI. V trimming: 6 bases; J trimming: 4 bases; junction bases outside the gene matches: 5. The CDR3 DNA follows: TGTGCCAGCAGCCCGGGACAGGGGGTTTACAATGAGCAGTTCTTC. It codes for CASSPGQGVYNEQFF.

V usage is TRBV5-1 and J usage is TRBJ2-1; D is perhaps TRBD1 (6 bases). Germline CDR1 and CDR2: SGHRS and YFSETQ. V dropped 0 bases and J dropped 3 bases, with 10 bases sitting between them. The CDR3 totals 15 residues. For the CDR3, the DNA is TGCGCCAGCAGCTTGGTACAGGGAGTCTACAATGAGCAGTTCTTC. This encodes CASSLVQGVYNEQFF.

The CDR3 DNA is TGTGCCAGCAGCCCCCCGGACAGGGTCTACGAGCAGTACTTC. Its translation: CASSPPDRVYEQYF. The chain employs TRBV9 and TRBJ2-7; TRBD1 matches 8 bases. In germline, CDR1 is SGDLS, CDR2 YYNGEE. V shed 4 bases, J shed 3 bases, and the junction held 6 bases outside the gene matches. The CDR3 length is 14 residues.

This chain's CDR3 is CASSRRLRDVEQFF. CDR3 nucleotides: TGTGCCAGCAGCCGGCGTTTGCGGGACGTCGAGCAGTTCTTC. The rearrangement joins TRBV6-5 to TRBJ2-1; TRBD2 might be the D (6 bases). Between the trimmed V and J ends, which lost 6 bases and 10 bases, there was a span of 19 bases. There are 14 residues in the CDR3. Germline CDR1 is MNHEY and CDR2 is SVGAGI.

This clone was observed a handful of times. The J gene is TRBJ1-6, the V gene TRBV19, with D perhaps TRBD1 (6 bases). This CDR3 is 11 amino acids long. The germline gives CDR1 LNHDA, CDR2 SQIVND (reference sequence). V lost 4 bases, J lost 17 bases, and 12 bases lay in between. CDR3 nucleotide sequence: TGTGCCAGTAGTACGACAGGTTCCATCCACTTT. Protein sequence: CASSTTGSIHF.

The CDR3 region is CASSLYSQTTYEQYF. The CDR3 DNA follows: TGTGCCAGCAGCCTTTATTCGCAGACAACCTACGAGCAGTACTTC. V and J are TRBV11-2 and TRBJ2-7; D unresolved. Germline-derived CDR1 and CDR2 are SGHAT and FQNNGV. CDR3 length equals 15 residues. Trimming cost V 5 bases and J 2 bases, with 16 bases left between them.

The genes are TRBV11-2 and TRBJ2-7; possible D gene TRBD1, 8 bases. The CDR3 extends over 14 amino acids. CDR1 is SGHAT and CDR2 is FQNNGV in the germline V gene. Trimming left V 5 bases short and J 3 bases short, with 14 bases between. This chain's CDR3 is CASSPQGGIYEQYF. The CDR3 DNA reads TGTGCCAGCAGCCCACAGGGGGGGATCTACGAGCAGTACTTC.

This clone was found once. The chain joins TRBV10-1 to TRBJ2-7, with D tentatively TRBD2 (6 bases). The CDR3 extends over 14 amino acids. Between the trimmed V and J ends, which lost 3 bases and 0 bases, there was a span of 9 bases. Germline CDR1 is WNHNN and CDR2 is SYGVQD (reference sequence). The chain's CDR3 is CASSDGGTSYEQYF. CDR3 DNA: TGCGCCAGCAGTGATGGGGGGACCTCCTACGAGCAGTACTTC.

The CDR3 spells CASAGPMSSYNEQFF. In nucleotides, the CDR3 is TGTGCCAGTGCGGGACCCATGAGCTCCTACAATGAGCAGTTCTTC. The chain combines TRBV19 with TRBJ2-1, with a weak D call TRBD2 (6 bases). Trimming took off 8 bases at V and 0 bases at J, with 14 bases between the two ends. The germline V gene encodes CDR1 LNHDA and CDR2 SQIVND (reference sequence). The CDR3 runs to 15 residues.

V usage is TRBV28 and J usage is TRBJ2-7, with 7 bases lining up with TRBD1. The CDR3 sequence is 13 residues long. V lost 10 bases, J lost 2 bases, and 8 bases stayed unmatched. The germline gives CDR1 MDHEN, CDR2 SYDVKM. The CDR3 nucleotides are TGTGCCATCCTGTCGGACAGGACCTACGAGCAGTACTTC. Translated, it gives CAILSDRTYEQYF.

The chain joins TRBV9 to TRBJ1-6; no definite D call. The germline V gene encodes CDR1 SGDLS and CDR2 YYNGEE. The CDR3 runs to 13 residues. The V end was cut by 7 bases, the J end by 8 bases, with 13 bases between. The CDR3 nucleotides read TGTGCCAGCGGGCAGGTGGTTGATTCACCCCTCCACTTT. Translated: CASGQVVDSPLHF.

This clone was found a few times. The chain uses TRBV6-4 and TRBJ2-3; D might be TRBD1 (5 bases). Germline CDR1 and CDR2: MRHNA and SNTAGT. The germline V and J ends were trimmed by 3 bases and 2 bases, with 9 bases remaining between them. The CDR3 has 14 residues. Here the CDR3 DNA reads TGTGCCAGCAGTGAAGGGGCAAACACAGATACGCAGTATTTT. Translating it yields CASSEGANTDTQYF.

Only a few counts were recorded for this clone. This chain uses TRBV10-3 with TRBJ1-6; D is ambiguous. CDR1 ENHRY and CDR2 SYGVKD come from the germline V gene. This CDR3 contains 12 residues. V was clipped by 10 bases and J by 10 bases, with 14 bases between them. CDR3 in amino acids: CATRMRESPLHF. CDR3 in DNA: TGTGCCACGCGAATGAGGGAATCACCCCTCCACTTT.